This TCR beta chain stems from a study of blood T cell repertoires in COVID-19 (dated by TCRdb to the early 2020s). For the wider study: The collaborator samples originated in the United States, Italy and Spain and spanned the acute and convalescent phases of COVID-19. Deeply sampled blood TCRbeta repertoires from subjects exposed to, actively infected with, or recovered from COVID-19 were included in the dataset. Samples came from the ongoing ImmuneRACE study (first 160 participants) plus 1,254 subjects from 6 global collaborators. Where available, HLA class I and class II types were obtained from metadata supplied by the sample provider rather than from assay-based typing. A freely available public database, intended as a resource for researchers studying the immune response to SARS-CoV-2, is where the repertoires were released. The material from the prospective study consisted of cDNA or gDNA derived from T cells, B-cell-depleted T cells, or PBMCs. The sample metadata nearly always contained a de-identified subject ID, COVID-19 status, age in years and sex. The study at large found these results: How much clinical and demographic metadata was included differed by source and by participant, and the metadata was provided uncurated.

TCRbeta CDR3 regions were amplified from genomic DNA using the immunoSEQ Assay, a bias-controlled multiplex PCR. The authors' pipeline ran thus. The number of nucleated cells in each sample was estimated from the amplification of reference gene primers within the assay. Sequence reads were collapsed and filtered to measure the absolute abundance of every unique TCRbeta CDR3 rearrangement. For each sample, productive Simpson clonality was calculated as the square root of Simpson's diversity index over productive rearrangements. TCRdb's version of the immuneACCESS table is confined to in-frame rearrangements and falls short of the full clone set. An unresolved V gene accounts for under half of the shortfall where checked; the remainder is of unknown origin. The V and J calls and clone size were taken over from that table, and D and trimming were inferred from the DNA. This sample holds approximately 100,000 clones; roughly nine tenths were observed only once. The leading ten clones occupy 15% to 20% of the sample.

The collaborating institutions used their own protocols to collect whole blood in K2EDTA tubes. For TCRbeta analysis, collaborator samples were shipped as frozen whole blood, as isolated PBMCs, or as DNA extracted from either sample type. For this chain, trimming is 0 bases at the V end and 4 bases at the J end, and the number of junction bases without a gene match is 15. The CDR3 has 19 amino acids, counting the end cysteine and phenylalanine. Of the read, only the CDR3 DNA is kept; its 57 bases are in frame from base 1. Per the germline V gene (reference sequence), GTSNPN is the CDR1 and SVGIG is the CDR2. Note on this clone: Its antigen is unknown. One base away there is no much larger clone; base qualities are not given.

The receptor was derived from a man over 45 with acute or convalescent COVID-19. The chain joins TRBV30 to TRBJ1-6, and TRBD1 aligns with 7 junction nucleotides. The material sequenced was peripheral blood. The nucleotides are TGTGCCTGGAGTGTAGGGACAGAGCGGATGGGTTGGTATAATTCACCCCTCCACTTT. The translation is CAWSVGTERMGWYNSPLHF.